The clone carrying this T cell receptor (beta chain) appeared once. Its specificity is not known. The investigators sampled blood at baseline, at cycle 4 day 1, and at cycle 7 day 1. The data derive from a study of OX40 agonist ivuxolimab in advanced cancers. Study context: Ivuxolimab, an antibody that agonizes OX40 (CD134), was administered to the patients. Across the patients, intravenous ivuxolimab was delivered every 2 weeks at 0.01 to 10 mg/kg. Regarding the study as a whole: The study observed clonal expansion of CD4+ and CD8+ blood T cells by week 6 at 0.1 to 3.0 mg/kg.

V was trimmed by 0 bases and J by 2 bases, leaving 8 bases between them. CDR1 and CDR2 (germline): LGHNA, YNFKEQ. The CDR3 sequence is 14 residues long. Generated by immunoSEQ multiplex PCR, the TCRdb table keeps only in-frame clones and is missing some. Of under 100,000 clones detected, about nine tenths appear once; the ten largest clones hold about 10%. The receptor was isolated from an adult with an advanced solid tumor such as melanoma, head and neck, liver or kidney cancer. The sample was CD4+ or CD8+ T cells sorted from blood, taken in a trial of the OX40 agonist ivuxolimab. The chain uses TRBV4-2 and TRBJ2-7; the D gene is possibly TRBD1 (5 bases). The CDR3 sequence is CASSQDPGTYEQYF. CDR3 coding DNA: TGTGCCAGCAGCCAAGATCCAGGGACCTACGAGCAGTACTTC.